This TCR beta chain was sequenced during a study of CD8+ T cells in alopecia areata. Overall study findings and caveats: Relative to normal scalp, lesional scalp, especially alopecia totalis/universalis, showed higher clonality.

CDR1 is SGHNT, CDR2 YYREEE, per germline (reference sequence). V lost 3 bases to trimming and J lost 1 base, with 16 bases between them. CDR3 length: 16 residues. This clone was detected a few times. What it binds is not known. Once RNA had been extracted, it was reverse transcribed into cDNA to act as the sequencing template. TCRdb's table, derived via immunoSEQ multiplex PCR, lists solely in-frame clones and lacks some. The sample consists of fewer than 150,000 clones, 50% to 60% of them appearing once. The specimen was CD4+ T cells sorted from blood, collected at week 0. The chain uses TRBV5-4 and TRBJ1-1; D remains ambiguous. This TCR was sampled from a human donor with alopecia areata. Here the CDR3 reads CASSSIPNRKNTEAFF. The CDR3 DNA sequence: TGTGCCAGCAGCTCCATACCGAACAGAAAGAACACTGAAGCTTTCTTT.